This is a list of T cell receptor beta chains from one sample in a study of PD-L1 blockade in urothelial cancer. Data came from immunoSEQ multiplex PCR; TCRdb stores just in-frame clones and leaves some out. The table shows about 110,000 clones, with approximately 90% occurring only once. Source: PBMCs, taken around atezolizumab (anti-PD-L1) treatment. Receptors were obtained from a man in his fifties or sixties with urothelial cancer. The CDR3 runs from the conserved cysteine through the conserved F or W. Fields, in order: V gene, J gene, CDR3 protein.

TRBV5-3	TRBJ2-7	CARSLGGTGSENEQYF
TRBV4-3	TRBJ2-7	CASSQEVGLRAGEQYF
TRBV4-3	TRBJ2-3	CASSQRAGGMNTDTQYF
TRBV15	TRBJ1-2	CATSRDGTGGYTF
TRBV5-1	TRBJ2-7	CASSLVQDYEQYF
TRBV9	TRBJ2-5	CASSVAASGRGRETQYF
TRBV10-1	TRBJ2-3	CASSEMAGGPDTQYF
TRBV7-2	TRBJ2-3	CASSALTDTQYF
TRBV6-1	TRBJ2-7	CASSELDGWRSEQYF
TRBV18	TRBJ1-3	CASSPRAGGTNTIYF
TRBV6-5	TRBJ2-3	CASSSSGDTQYF
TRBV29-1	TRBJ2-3	CSVRKGTGGTDTQYF
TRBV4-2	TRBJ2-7	CASSQDREVYEQYF
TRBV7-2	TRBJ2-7	CASSLGGGEYYEQYF
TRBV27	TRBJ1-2	CASSSLGQGGGYTF
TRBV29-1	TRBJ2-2	CSVVATANTGELFF